The present T cell receptor (beta chain) was sequenced within a study of shared clonotypes between healthy human individuals (TCRdb year 2020). The study in broad terms: The cohort comprised a couple of women and a few men aged 18 to 49 years. Each donor's leukapheresis produced roughly between roughly 0.9 and 9 billion PBMCs. Blood TCR repertoires of about five healthy adults were deeply sequenced to estimate repertoire size and the extent of clonotype sharing between individuals. Per donor, three plates each were used for CD4 naive and CD4 memory, two for CD8 naive, and one for CD8 memory. Libraries were prepared and TCR repertoires were sequenced by different laboratories using diverse techniques, in order to increase sequencing depth and limit assay-specific biases.

The donors were healthy, HIV-negative adults who had no recently reported acute infections or vaccinations. Every donor was a Caucasian adult living in Nashville, Tennessee, USA. Magnetic negative selection was used to enrich CD4+ T cells, after which naive cells were positively selected on CD45RA and the negative fraction became the memory subset. After blood collection by leukapheresis, PBMCs were isolated using Ficoll-Histopaque density gradient centrifugation and then cryopreserved in the vapor phase of liquid nitrogen. Analytical flow cytometry was used to check the purity and quantity of every magnetically sorted T cell population. Genomic DNA was isolated from each sorted fraction and quantified by UV absorbance on a Nanodrop 2000c. V and J are truncated by 9 bases and 7 bases respectively, leaving an intervening sequence of 17 bases. The germline V gene (reference sequence) sets CDR1 to SEHNR and CDR2 to FQNEAQ. Reading from cysteine to phenylalanine, the CDR3 counts 13 amino acids. The kept DNA is CDR3 alone, 39 bases in frame from the first base.

Concerning this clone itself: What this receptor recognizes is not known. Nothing much larger sits one base from this clone, and base qualities are not available.

Broad study findings and their caveats: The small number of donors limited the genetic and exposure-history diversity represented. Incomplete sequencing was indicated by rarefaction of sorted-subset datasets, despite the large sequencing depth. Pairwise subsampling led to the expectation that sequencing depth would affect the degree of clonotype sharing among donors. Higher generation probabilities were observed for clonotypes shared by all four sorted-subset donors than for non-shared clonotypes. Naive subsets generally had larger estimated clonotype richness than memory subsets did. Sharing across several donors was observed for around 4.8% of naive CD4, 3.5% of naive CD8, 2.3% of memory CD4, and about 0.4% of memory CD8 clonotypes. Sampling was limited to blood, and TCR repertoires in tissue likely differ from TCR repertoires in blood.

Using the deep immunoSEQ assay, TCR CDR3 regions were amplified from genomic DNA by multiplex PCR. Extracted genomic DNA from each cell subset was distributed evenly across all wells of several immunoSEQ 96-well plates, and each plate was treated as a replicate. For sorted subsets, approximately 210 ng of genomic DNA, equivalent to around 30,000 T cell genomes, went into each replicate PCR. Purified libraries were quantified with a Qubit 3.0 fluorometer, sized on a Bioanalyzer 2100, and re-quantified with the KAPA Library Quantification kit. Each immunoSEQ 96-well plate was sequenced on its own single-read 150-cycle Illumina NextSeq 550 flow cell. The paper's processing steps were these. Because the immunoSEQ output included only junctional sequences and no quality scores, the filtering could not be the same as the filtering used for full-length reads. Sequences were annotated with PyIR, a Python wrapper for IgBLAST v1.9, and V/J genes and CDR3 were assigned using IMGT germline references. Reads were filtered out if the reads had weak V/J assignments (E-value above 1e-6), no CDR3, stop codons, out-of-frame junctions, or ambiguous translated residues. V3J clonotypes were defined by identical inferred V gene, J gene, and CDR3 amino acid sequence. Percentage overlap between repertoires was computed as shared unique clonotypes divided by the size of the smaller repertoire. RTK rarefaction, the Chao1 estimator, and Recon v2.1 estimates of unobserved clonotypes were used to assess repertoire richness. OLGA was used to compute generation probabilities for all TCRbeta clonotypes that the gDNA method yielded from a few donors. TCRdb re-hosts the immuneACCESS table, in-frame sequences only. Its copies lack some clones; in the studies checked, an unresolved V gene accounts for under half of them, and the cause for the rest is not known. Clone size and the V and J calls come from that table; the DNA yielded D and trimming. In all, the sample holds approximately 980,000 clones, and approximately 80% of those were seen once. The ten biggest clones cover over 1.3% of the sample.

The rearrangement combines TRBV7-9 with TRBJ2-3, with the D segment identity uncertain. The sequenced material came from memory CD4+ T cells sorted from blood. Reading the label with the study, this specimen's cell subset or site is: CD45RA-negative fraction. The TCR was taken from a young man in good health. Read as DNA, the sequence is TGTGCCAGGCTTAGGGTACCGAGGCATACGCAGTATTTT. Translated, it gives CARLRVPRHTQYF. With all but the CDR3 taken from the reference TRBV7-9 and TRBJ2-3 genes, the full variable domain is: DTGVSQNPRHKITKRGQNVTFRCDPISEHNRLYWYRQTLGQGPEFLTYFQNEAQLEKSRLLSDRFSAERPKGSFSTLEIQRTEQGDSAMYLCARLRVPRHTQYFGPGTRLTVL.